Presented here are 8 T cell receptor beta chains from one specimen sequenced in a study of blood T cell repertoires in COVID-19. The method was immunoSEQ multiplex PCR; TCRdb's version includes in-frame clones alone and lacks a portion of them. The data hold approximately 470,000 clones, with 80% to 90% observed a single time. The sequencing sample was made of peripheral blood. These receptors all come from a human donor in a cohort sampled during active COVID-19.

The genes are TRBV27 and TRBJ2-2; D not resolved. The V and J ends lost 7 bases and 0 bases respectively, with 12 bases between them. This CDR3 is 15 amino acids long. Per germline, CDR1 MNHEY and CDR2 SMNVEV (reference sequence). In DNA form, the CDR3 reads TGTGCCAGCAAGGTGTGGAGCTCGAACACCGGGGAGCTGTTTTTT. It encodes CASKVWSSNTGELFF.

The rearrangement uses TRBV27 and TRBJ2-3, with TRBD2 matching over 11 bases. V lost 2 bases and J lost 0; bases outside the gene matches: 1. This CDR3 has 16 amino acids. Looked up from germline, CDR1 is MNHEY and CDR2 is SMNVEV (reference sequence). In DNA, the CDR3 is TGTGCCAGCAGTTTAACTAGCGGGAGAAGCACAGATACGCAGTATTTT. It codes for CASSLTSGRSTDTQYF.

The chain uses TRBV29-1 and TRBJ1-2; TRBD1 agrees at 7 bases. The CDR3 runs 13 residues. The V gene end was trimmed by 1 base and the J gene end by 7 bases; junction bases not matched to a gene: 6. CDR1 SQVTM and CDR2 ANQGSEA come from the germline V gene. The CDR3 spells CSVEAGQISGYTF. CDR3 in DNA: TGCAGCGTTGAAGCGGGACAGATTAGTGGCTACACCTTC. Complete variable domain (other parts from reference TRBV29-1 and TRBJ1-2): SAVISQKPSRDICQRGTSLTIQCQVDSQVTMMFWYRQQPGQSLTLIATANQGSEATYESGFVIDKFPISRPNLTFSTLTVSNMSPEDSSIYLCSVEAGQISGYTFGSGTRLTVV.

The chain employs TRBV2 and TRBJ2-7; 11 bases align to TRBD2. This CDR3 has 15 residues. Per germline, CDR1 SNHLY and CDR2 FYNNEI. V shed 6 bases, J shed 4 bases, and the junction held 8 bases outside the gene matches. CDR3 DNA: TGTGCCAGCAGCGCAACTAGCGGGAGTTGGTACGAGCAGTACTTC. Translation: CASSATSGSWYEQYF.

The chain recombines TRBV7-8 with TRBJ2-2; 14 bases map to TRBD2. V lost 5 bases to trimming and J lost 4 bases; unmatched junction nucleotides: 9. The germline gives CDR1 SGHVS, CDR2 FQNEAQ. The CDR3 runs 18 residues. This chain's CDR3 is CASSREGLAGDGTGELFF. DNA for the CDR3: TGTGCCAGCAGCCGAGAGGGACTAGCGGGAGATGGCACCGGGGAGCTGTTTTTT.

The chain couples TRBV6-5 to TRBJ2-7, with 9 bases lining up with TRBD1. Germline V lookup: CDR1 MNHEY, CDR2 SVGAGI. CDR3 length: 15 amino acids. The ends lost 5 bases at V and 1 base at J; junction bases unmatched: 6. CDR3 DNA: TGTGCCAGCAGTCGTTCCGGACAGGGGTCCTACGAGCAGTACTTC. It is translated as CASSRSGQGSYEQYF.

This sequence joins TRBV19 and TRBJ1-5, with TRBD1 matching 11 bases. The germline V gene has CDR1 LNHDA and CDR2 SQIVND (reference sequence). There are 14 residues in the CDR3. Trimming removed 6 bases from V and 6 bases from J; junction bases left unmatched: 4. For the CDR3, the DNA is TGTGCCAGTAGAGGACAGGGGGCAAGTCAGCCCCAGCATTTT. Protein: CASRGQGASQPQHF.

The CDR3 spells CAWNMGGTGVYEQYF. In DNA form, the CDR3 reads TGTGCCTGGAATATGGGGGGGACAGGGGTCTACGAGCAGTACTTC. The chain joins TRBV30 to TRBJ2-7, with 10 bases that match TRBD1. V shed 4 bases and J 3 bases; nucleotides not matched to a gene: 9. CDR3 size: 15 residues. Looked up from germline, CDR1 is GTSNPN and CDR2 is SVGIG (reference sequence). Combining the CDR3 with reference TRBV30 and TRBJ2-7 gives the whole variable domain SQTIHQWPATLVQPVGSPLSLECTVEGTSNPNLYWYRQAAGRGLQLLFYSVGIGQISSEVPQNLSASRPQDRQFILSSKKLLLSDSGFYLCAWNMGGTGVYEQYFGPGTRLTVT.